The 16 T cell receptor beta chains below were found in one sample sequenced in a study of T cell changes during pregnancy in multiple sclerosis. Using immunoSEQ multiplex PCR, the repertoire was profiled, and TCRdb retains in-frame clones only, with some absent. Of roughly 42,000 clones in the sample, roughly nine tenths were seen once. The sample here was CD8+ T cells from peripheral blood mononuclear cells, taken in the third trimester of pregnancy. The source is a female donor with multiple sclerosis, enrolled in a pregnancy study.

The chain carries TRBV2 and TRBJ2-1; 8 bases fit TRBD2. CDR3 size: 14 residues. V was pared by 8 bases and J by 8 bases, with 11 bases of the junction left unmatched. Germline V gene data show CDR1 as SNHLY and CDR2 as FYNNEI. Here the CDR3 DNA reads TGTGCCAGCGGCTCGAGCGGGAGTTTGGATGAGCAGTTCTTC. It translates to CASGSSGSLDEQFF. The full variable domain, completed using reference TRBV2 and TRBJ2-1, is EPEVTQTPSHQVTQMGQEVILRCVPISNHLYFYWYRQILGQKVEFLVSFYNNEISEKSEIFDDQFSVERPDGSNFTLKIRSTKLEDSAMYFCASGSSGSLDEQFFGPGTRLTVL.

The chain links TRBV5-1 to TRBJ2-1; D call uncertain. Trimming removed 1 base from V and 7 bases from J, with 6 bases in between. Germline V gene sequence: CDR1 SGHRS, CDR2 YFSETQ. This CDR3 region has 12 residues. CDR3 sequence: CASSLNGNEQFF. The CDR3 DNA follows: TGCGCCAGCAGCTTGAACGGGAATGAGCAGTTCTTC.

The chain links TRBV27 to TRBJ1-5; D unresolved. Per the germline V gene, CDR1 is MNHEY and CDR2 is SMNVEV (reference sequence). The CDR3 has 13 amino acids. V dropped 3 bases and J dropped 4 bases, with 7 bases sitting between them. The CDR3 DNA follows: TGTGCCAGCAGTTTGTTTGTAAATCAGCCCCAGCATTTT. Amino acids: CASSLFVNQPQHF.

V and J are TRBV5-5 and TRBJ1-4, with D unresolved. Germline CDR1 and CDR2: SGHKS and YYEKEE (reference sequence). The V end was cut by 4 bases, the J end by 0 bases, with 13 bases between. The CDR3 runs 16 residues. In DNA, the CDR3 is TGTGCCAGCAGCGTTACAAGAAACCCAACTAATGAAAAACTGTTTTTT. This gives the protein CASSVTRNPTNEKLFF.

The chain employs TRBV28 and TRBJ2-5; D gene uncertain. Trimming left V 7 bases short and J 0 bases short, with 24 bases between. The CDR3 loop spans 18 amino acids. Germline CDR1 is MDHEN and CDR2 is SYDVKM. The CDR3 bases are TGTGCCAGCACCTCACCCCCCGGTGGGCAGGCGAACCAAGAGACCCAGTACTTC. As protein: CASTSPPGGQANQETQYF.

This chain links TRBV15 with TRBJ2-5, with 8 positions matching TRBD2. The CDR3 runs 17 residues. CDR1 and CDR2 (germline): LNHNV, YYDKDF (reference sequence). J was trimmed by 5 bases and V by 1 base; bases with no gene match: 12. The chain's CDR3 is CATSRVPSGPLRETQYF. The CDR3 nucleotides read TGTGCCACCAGCAGAGTTCCTAGCGGGCCATTGCGGGAGACCCAGTACTTC.

This clone was found once. The V gene is TRBV5-4, the J gene TRBJ1-2, with 7 bases that match TRBD1. The V and J ends lost 5 bases and 8 bases, in that order; junction bases with no gene match: 12. The CDR3 has 14 residues. Germline V gene data show CDR1 as SGHNT and CDR2 as YYREEE (reference sequence). CDR3 amino acids: CASRSSTGTSGYTF. The CDR3, as DNA: TGTGCCAGCAGATCCTCGACAGGGACCAGCGGCTACACCTTC. Variable domain in full (rest from reference TRBV5-4 and TRBJ1-2): ETGVTQSPTHLIKTRGQQVTLRCSSQSGHNTVSWYQQALGQGPQFIFQYYREEENGRGNFPPRFSGLQFPNYSSELNVNALELDDSALYLCASRSSTGTSGYTFGSGTRLTVV.

This chain uses TRBV5-6 with TRBJ2-1; 8 nucleotides match TRBD2. The V gene's germline CDR1 is SGHDT and CDR2 YYEEEE. V dropped 5 bases and J dropped 0; count of bases not matched to a gene: 13. This CDR3 comprises 18 residues. CDR3 residues: CASRPSRLAKSSYNEQFF. CDR3 DNA sequence: TGTGCCAGCAGACCCAGTCGACTAGCGAAAAGCTCCTACAATGAGCAGTTCTTC.

This chain uses TRBV7-9 with TRBJ1-2, with D perhaps TRBD1 (6 bases). Trimming took off 4 bases at V and 5 bases at J, with 17 bases between the two ends. CDR3 length: 15 amino acids. Germline CDR1 is SEHNR and CDR2 is FQNEAQ (reference sequence). CDR3 in amino acids: CASSSDGKRGYGYTF. CDR3 coding DNA: TGTGCCAGCAGCTCCGACGGGAAGAGGGGGTATGGCTACACCTTC.

V gene TRBV7-8 combines with J gene TRBJ1-2; no firm D call. Germline CDR1 and CDR2: SGHVS and FQNEAQ. V was shortened by 1 base and J by 3 bases, with 12 bases between the two germline ends. The CDR3 totals 15 residues. CDR3 sequence: CASSLGLVSDYGYTF. The CDR3 region has the DNA TGTGCCAGCAGCTTAGGTCTGGTCTCGGACTATGGCTACACCTTC.

The chain carries TRBV19 and TRBJ2-5; TRBD2 is a possible D gene (6 bases). The CDR3 is made up of 13 amino acids. Trimming took off 6 bases at V and 5 bases at J, with 13 bases between the two ends. Germline V lookup: CDR1 LNHDA, CDR2 SQIVND (reference sequence). Written as DNA, the CDR3 is TGTGCCAGTAGCCCAGGGACTTGGGAGACCCAGTACTTC. Its translation: CASSPGTWETQYF.

The table lists this clone with a count of one. The rearrangement links TRBV7-3 to TRBJ2-3; weak D call: TRBD2 (5 bases). The CDR3 consists of 16 residues. Germline V gene data show CDR1 as SGHTA and CDR2 as FQGTGA. V shed 4 bases and J shed 1 base, with 15 bases lying between them. This CDR3 is CASSSLPGTGTDTQYF. CDR3 DNA: TGTGCCAGCAGCTCCCTCCCGGGAACTGGCACAGATACGCAGTATTTT.

This clone appeared a single time. The genes are TRBV29-1 and TRBJ1-6; 10 nucleotides line up with TRBD1. CDR3 length: 13 amino acids. Looked up from germline, CDR1 is SQVTM and CDR2 is ANQGSEA. Trimming took 7 bases from V and 9 from J; bases not matched to a gene: 6. DNA for the CDR3: TGCAGCGCCGGGACAGGGGACGGTTCACCCCTCCACTTT. This codes for CSAGTGDGSPLHF.

The chain uses TRBV28 and TRBJ1-5; D is uncertain. Trimming took 2 bases from V and 1 from J, leaving 9 bases between them. Germline V CDR1 and CDR2: MDHEN, SYDVKM. The length of the CDR3 is 15 residues. The CDR3 region is CASSLMEGSNQPQHF. CDR3 nucleotide sequence: TGTGCCAGCAGTTTAATGGAGGGAAGCAATCAGCCCCAGCATTTT.

This clone appeared a single time. The V gene is TRBV27, the J gene TRBJ2-1; 7 positions match TRBD1. This CDR3 spans 14 amino acids. Losses at the gene ends were 6 bases for V and 3 bases for J; bases not matched to a gene: 5. Germline loops: CDR1 MNHEY, CDR2 SMNVEV (reference sequence). The CDR3: CASSKGDSYNEQFF. For the CDR3, the DNA is TGTGCCAGCAGCAAGGGGGACAGCTACAATGAGCAGTTCTTC.

This chain connects TRBV19 to TRBJ2-2, with 7 bases that match TRBD1. J lost 1 base, V lost 5 bases, and 7 bases had no gene match. Germline CDR1 LNHDA, CDR2 SQIVND (reference sequence). CDR3 size: 16 residues. The CDR3 DNA sequence: TGTGCCAGTAGTGAACAGGGGCGATTGAACACCGGGGAGCTGTTTTTT. Its protein is CASSEQGRLNTGELFF.